This entry is about one T cell receptor (beta chain). From germline, CDR1 is SEHNR and CDR2 FQNEAQ (reference sequence). V was clipped by 2 bases and J by 5 bases, with 27 bases between them. This CDR3 is built from 19 residues. These data are taken from a study of T cell changes during pregnancy in multiple sclerosis. Here immunoSEQ multiplex PCR was the method, and the copy in TCRdb shows in-frame clones only, minus some. The sample holds more than 80,000 clones; 80% to 95% are singletons and the top ten take approximately 1.5%. The chain recombines TRBV7-9 with TRBJ2-5; a possible D gene is TRBD1 (6 bases). The TCR comes from a female donor with multiple sclerosis, enrolled in a pregnancy study. Sample: peripheral blood, taken after pregnancy. CDR3 region: CASSLRGKGSVIVAETQYF. CDR3 bases: TGTGCCAGCAGCTTAAGGGGGAAGGGAAGCGTCATAGTAGCGGAGACCCAGTACTTC.